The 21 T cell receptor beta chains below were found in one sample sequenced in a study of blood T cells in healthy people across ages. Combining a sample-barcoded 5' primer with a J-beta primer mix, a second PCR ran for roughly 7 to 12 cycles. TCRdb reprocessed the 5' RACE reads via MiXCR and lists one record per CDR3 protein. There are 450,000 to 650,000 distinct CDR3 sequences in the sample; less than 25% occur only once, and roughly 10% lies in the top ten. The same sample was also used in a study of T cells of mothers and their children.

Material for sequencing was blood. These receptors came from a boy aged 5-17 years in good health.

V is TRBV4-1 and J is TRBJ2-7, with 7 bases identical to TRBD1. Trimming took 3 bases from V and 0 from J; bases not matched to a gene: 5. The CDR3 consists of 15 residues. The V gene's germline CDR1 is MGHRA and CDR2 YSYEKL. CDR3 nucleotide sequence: TGCGCCAGCAGCCATCACAGGGGAAGCTCCTACGAGCAGTACTTC. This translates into CASSHHRGSSYEQYF.

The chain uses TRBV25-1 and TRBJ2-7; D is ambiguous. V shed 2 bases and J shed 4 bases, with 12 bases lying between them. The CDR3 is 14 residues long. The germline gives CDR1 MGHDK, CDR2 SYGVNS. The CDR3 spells CASSESRGRYEQYF. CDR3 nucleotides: TGTGCCAGCAGTGAAAGTCGTGGCAGGTACGAGCAGTACTTC.

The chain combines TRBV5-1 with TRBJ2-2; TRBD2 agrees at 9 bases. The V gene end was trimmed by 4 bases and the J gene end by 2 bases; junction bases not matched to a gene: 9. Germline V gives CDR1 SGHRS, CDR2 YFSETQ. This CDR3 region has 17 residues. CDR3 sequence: CASSLGSGSPNTGELFF. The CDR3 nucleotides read TGCGCCAGCAGCCTCGGTAGCGGGAGCCCTAACACCGGGGAGCTGTTTTTT.

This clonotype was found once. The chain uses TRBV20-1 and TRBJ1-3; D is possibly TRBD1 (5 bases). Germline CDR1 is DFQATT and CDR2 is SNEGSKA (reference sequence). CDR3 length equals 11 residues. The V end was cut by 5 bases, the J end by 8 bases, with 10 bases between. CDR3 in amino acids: CSAPRDDTIYF. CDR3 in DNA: TGCAGTGCTCCCCGGGACGACACCATATATTTT.

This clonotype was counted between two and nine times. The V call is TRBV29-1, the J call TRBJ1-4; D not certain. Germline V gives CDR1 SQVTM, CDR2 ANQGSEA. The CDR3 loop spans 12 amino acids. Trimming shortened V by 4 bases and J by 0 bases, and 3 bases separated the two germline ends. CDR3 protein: CSVGTTNEKLFF. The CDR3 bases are TGCAGCGTTGGGACAACTAATGAAAAACTGTTTTTT.

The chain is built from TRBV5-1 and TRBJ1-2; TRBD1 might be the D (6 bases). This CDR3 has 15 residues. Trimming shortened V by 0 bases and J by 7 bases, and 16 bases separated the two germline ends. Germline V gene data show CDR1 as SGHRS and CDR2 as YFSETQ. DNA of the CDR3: TGCGCCAGCAGCTTGGACGCCAGGGGAGGGTCTGGCTACACCTTC. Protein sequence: CASSLDARGGSGYTF.

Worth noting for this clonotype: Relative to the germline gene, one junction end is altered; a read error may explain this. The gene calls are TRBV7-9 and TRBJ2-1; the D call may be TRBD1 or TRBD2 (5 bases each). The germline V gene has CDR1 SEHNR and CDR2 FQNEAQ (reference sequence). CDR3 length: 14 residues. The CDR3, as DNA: TGTGCCGGCAGCTTAGGGCAGGGAGTCAATGAGCAGTTCTTC. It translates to CAGSLGQGVNEQFF.

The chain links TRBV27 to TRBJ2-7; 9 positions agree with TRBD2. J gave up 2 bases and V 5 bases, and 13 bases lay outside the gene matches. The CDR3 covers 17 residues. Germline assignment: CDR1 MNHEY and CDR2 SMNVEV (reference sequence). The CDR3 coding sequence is TGTGCCAGCAGTACAAACCGCGGGACTAGCCGGCCCTACGAGCAGTACTTC. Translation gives CASSTNRGTSRPYEQYF.

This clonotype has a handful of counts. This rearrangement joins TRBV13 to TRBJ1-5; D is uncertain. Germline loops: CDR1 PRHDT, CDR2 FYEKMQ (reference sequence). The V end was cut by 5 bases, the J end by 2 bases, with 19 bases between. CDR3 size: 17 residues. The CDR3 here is CASSRPLPLRRNQPQHF. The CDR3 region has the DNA TGTGCCAGCAGCCGCCCCTTACCTCTCCGGCGCAATCAGCCCCAGCATTTT.

The CDR3 protein is CASSYSNPSFGQSHTDTQYF. The CDR3 bases are TGTGCCAGCAGTTACTCGAATCCTTCTTTCGGACAGAGTCACACAGATACGCAGTATTTT. This sequence joins TRBV6-2 or TRBV6-3 and TRBJ2-3; D might be TRBD1 (6 bases). The CDR3 is 20 amino acids. Germline-derived CDR1 and CDR2 are MNHEY and SVGEGT. The V end lost 0 bases, the J end lost 2 bases, and 24 bases lay between the germline ends.

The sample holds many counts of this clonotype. Here the CDR3 reads CASSGDAYTEAFF. The CDR3 DNA sequence: TGTGCCAGCAGTGGGGACGCCTACACTGAAGCTTTCTTT. The chain recombines TRBV6-2 or TRBV6-3 with TRBJ1-1, with TRBD1 as a possible D gene (5 bases). The CDR3 runs to 13 residues. Germline V lookup: CDR1 MNHEY, CDR2 SVGEGT. V gave up 5 bases and J gave up 3 bases, with 10 bases separating them.

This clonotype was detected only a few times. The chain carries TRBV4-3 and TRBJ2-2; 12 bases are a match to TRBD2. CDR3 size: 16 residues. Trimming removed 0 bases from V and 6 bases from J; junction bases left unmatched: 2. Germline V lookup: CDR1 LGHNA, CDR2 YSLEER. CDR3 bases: TGCGCCAGCAGCCAAGACGGACTAGCGGGACCCGGGGAGCTGTTTTTT. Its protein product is CASSQDGLAGPGELFF.

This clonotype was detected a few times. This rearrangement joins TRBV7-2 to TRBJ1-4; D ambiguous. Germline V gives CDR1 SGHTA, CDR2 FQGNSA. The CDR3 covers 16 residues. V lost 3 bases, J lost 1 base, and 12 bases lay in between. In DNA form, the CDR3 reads TGTGCCAGCAGCTTTCGGGCCACCGTAACTAATGAAAAACTGTTTTTT. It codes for CASSFRATVTNEKLFF.

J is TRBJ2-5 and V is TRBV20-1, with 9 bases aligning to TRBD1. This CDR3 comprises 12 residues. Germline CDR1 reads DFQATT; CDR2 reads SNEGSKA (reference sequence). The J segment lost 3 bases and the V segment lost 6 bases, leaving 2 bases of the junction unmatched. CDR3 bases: TGCAGTGCCCGACAGGGGGAAGAGACCCAGTACTTC. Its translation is CSARQGEETQYF.

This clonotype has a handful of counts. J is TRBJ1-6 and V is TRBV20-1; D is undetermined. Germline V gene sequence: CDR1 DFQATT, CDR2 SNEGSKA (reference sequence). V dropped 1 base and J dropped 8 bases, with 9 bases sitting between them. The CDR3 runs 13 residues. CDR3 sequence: CSARAEGDSPLHF. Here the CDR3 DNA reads TGCAGTGCTAGAGCCGAGGGTGATTCACCCCTCCACTTT.

In DNA form, the CDR3 reads TGTGCCAGCAGCTCCCCCCGGGACCTCAATGAAAAACTGTTTTTT. Translation gives CASSSPRDLNEKLFF. The V gene is TRBV12-3 or TRBV12-4, the J gene TRBJ1-4, with D possibly being TRBD1 (5 bases). Between the trimmed V and J ends, which lost 6 bases and 5 bases, there was a span of 16 bases. This CDR3 contains 15 residues.

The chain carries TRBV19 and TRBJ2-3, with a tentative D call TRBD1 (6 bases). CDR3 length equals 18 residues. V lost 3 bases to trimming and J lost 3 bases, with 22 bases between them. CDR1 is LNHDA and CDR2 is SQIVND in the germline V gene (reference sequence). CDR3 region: CASSITGYQGSLTDTQYF. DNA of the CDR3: TGTGCCAGTAGTATTACAGGGTATCAAGGGTCCCTGACAGATACGCAGTATTTT.

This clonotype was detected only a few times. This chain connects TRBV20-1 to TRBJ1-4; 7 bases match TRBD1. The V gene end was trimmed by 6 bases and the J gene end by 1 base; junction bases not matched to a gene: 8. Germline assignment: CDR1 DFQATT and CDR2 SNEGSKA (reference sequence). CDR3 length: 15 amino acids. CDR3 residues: CSASRTGRTNEKLFF. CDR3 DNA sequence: TGCAGTGCCTCCCGGACAGGCCGAACTAATGAAAAACTGTTTTTT.

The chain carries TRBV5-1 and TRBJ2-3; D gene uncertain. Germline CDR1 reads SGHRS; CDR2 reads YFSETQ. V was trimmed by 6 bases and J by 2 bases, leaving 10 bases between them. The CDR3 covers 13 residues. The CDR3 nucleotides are TGCGCCAGCACCGGAGATAACACAGATACGCAGTATTTT. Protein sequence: CASTGDNTDTQYF. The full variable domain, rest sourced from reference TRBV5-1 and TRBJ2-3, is KAGVTQTPRYLIKTRGQQVTLSCSPISGHRSVSWYQQTPGQGLQFLFEYFSETQRNKGNFPGRFSGRQFSNSRSEMNVSTLELGDSALYLCASTGDNTDTQYFGPGTRLTVL.

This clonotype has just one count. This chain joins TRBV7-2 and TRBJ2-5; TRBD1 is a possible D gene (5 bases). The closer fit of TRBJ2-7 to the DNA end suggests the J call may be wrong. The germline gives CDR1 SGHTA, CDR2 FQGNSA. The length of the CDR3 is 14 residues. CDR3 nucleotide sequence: TGTGCCAGCAGCTCTACAGGACCAGCCTACGAGCAGTACTTC. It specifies CASSSTGPAYEQYF.

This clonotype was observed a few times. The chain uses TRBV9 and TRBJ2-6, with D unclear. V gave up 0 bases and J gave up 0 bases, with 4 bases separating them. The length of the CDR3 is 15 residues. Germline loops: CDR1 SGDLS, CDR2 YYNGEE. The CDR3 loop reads CASSVDGSGANVLTF. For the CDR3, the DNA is TGTGCCAGCAGCGTAGATGGCTCTGGGGCCAACGTCCTGACTTTC.